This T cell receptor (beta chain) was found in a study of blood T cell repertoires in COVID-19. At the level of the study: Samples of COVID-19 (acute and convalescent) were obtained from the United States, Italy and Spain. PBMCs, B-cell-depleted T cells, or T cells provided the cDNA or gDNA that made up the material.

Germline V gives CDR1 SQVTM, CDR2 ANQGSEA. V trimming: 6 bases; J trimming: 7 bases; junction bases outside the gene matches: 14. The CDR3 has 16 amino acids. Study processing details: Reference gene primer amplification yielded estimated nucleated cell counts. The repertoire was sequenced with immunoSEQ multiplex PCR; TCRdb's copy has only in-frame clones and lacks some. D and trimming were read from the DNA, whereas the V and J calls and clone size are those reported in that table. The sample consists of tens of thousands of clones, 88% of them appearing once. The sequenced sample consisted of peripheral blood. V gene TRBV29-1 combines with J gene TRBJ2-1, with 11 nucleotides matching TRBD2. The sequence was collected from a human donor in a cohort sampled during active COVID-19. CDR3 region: CSVSRLAGMSVNEQFF. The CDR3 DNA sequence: TGCAGCGTATCCAGACTAGCGGGGATGAGCGTTAATGAGCAGTTCTTC.